The clone carrying this T cell receptor beta chain was counted only a few times. Its antigen is as yet unknown. The V end was cut by 0 bases, the J end by 7 bases, with 10 bases between. This CDR3 is built from 13 residues. Germline V gene lookup returns CDR1 GTSNPN and CDR2 SVGIG (reference sequence). Using immunoSEQ multiplex PCR, the repertoire was profiled, and TCRdb retains in-frame clones only, with some absent. The sample has tens of thousands of clones, over 70% seen once. The data are from a study of T cell responses to AZD1222 COVID-19 vaccine. Overall study results and limits: Females outnumbered males among donors, who were mostly white British; clonal diversity was possibly underestimated. Repertoire samples came only from after the peak T cell response. Reports indicate that nearly half of spike-specific TCRs are directed at unmutated variant regions.

The material sequenced was peripheral blood, taken 28 days after the second AZD1222 dose. The clonotype was recovered from an adult who received the AZD1222 COVID-19 vaccine. This chain joins TRBV30 and TRBJ2-1; possible D gene TRBD1, 5 bases. As DNA, the CDR3 is TGTGCCTGGAGTGTACAGGTAAAAAATGAGCAGTTCTTC. It yields the protein CAWSVQVKNEQFF.